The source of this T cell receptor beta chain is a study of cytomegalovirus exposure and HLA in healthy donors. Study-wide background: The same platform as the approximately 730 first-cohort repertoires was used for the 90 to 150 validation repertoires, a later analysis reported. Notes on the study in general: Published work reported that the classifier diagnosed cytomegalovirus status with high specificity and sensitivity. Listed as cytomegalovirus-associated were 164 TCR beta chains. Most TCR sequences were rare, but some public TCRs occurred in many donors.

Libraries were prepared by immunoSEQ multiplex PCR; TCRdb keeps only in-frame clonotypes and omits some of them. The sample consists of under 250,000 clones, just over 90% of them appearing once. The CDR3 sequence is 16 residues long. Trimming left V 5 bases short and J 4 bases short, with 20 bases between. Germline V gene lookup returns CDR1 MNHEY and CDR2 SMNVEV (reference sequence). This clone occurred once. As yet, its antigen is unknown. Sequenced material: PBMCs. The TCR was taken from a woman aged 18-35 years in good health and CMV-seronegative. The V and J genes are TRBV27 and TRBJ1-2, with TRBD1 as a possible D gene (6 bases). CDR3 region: CASSTPDTGGLYGYTF. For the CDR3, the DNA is TGTGCCAGCAGTACCCCCGATACGGGGGGCCTCTATGGCTACACCTTC.